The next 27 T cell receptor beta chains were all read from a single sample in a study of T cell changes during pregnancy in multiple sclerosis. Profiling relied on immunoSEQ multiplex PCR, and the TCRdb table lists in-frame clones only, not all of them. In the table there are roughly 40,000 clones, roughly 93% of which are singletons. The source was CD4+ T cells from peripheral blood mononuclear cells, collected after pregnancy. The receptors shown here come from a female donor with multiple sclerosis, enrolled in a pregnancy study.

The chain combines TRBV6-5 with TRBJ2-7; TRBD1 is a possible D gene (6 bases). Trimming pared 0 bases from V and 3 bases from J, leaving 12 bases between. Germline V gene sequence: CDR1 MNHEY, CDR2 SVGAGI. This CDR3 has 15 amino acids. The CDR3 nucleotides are TGTGCCAGCAGTTACTCGAGACAGGAAAACTACGAGCAGTACTTC. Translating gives CASSYSRQENYEQYF.

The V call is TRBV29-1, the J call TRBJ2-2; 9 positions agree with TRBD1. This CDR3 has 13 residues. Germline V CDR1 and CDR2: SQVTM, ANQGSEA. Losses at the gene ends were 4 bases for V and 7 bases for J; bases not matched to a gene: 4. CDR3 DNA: TGCAGCGTTGCAGGACAGGGGAACGGGGAGCTGTTTTTT. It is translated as CSVAGQGNGELFF.

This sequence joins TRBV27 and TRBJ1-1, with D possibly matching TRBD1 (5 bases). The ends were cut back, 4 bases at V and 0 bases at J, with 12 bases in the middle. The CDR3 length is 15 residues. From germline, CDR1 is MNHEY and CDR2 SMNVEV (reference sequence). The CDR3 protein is CASSWGRGMNTEAFF. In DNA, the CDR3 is TGTGCCAGCAGTTGGGGCCGGGGGATGAACACTGAAGCTTTCTTT.

The CDR3 sequence: CASSLALQGEQYF. CDR3 nucleotides: TGTGCCAGCAGCTTAGCGCTGCAGGGCGAGCAGTACTTC. The chain carries TRBV7-6 and TRBJ2-7; TRBD1 might be the D (5 bases). Trimming left V 0 bases short and J 6 bases short, with 9 bases between. This CDR3 is 13 amino acids long. Germline-derived CDR1 and CDR2 are SGHVS and FNYEAQ.

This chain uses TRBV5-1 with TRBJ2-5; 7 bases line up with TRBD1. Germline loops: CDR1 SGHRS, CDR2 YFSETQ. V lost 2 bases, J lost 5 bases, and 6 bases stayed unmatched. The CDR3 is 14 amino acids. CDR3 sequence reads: CASSLQGSGETQYF. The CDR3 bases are TGCGCCAGCAGCTTACAGGGGTCCGGGGAGACCCAGTACTTC.

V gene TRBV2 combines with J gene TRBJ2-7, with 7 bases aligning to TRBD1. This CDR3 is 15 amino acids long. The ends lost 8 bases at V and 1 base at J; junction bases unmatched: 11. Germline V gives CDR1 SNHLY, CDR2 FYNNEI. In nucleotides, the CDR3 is TGTGCCAGCCAGGGACAGCCGATAACGTCCTACGAGCAGTACTTC. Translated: CASQGQPITSYEQYF.

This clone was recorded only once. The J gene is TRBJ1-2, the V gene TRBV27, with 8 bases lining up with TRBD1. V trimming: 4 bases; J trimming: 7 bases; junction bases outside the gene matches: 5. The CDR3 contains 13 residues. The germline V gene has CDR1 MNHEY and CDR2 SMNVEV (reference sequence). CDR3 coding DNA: TGTGCCAGCAGTTACGGACAGGGTGGTGGCTACACCTTC. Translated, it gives CASSYGQGGGYTF.

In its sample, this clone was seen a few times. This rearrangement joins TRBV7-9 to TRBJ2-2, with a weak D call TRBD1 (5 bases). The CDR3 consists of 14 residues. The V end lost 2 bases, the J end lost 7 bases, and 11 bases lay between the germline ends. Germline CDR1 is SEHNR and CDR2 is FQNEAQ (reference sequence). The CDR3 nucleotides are TGTGCCAGCAGCTTATCAGGGAATCACGGGGAGCTGTTTTTT. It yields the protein CASSLSGNHGELFF.

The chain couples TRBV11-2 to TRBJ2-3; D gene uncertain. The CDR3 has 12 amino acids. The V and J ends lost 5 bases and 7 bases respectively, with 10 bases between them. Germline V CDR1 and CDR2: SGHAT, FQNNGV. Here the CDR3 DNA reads TGTGCCAGCAGCCTCAGTCAAAATACGCAGTATTTT. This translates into CASSLSQNTQYF. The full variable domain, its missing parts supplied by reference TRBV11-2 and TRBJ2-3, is EAGVAQSPRYKIIEKRQSVAFWCNPISGHATLYWYQQILGQGPKLLIQFQNNGVVDDSQLPKDRFSAERLKGVDSTLKIQPAKLEDSAVYLCASSLSQNTQYFGPGTRLTVL.

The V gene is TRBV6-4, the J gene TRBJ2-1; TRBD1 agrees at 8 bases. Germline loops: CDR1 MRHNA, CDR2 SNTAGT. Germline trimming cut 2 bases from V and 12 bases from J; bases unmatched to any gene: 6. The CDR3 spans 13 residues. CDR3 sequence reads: CASSDPGQGGQFF. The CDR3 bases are TGTGCCAGCAGTGACCCCGGACAGGGTGGGCAGTTCTTC.

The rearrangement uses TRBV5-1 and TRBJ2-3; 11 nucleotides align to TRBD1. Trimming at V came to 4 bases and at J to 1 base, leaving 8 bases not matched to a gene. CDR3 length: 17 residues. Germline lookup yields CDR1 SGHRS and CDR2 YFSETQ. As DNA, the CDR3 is TGCGCCAGCAGCCTTGGACAGGGGGCGCCGGGCACAGATACGCAGTATTTT. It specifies CASSLGQGAPGTDTQYF.

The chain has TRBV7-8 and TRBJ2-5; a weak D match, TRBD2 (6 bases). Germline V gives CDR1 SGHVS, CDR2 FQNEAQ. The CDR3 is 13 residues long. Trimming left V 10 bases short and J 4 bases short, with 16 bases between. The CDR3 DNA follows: TGTGCCACTGGGGGAGGTCTTGGAGAGACCCAGTACTTC. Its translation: CATGGGLGETQYF.

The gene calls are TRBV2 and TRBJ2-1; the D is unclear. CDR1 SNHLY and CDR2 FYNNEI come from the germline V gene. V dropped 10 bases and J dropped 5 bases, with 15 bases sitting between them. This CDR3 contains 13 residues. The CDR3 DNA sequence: TGTGCCACCAAGAGGCTGGCAGACAATGAGCAGTTCTTC. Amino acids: CATKRLADNEQFF.

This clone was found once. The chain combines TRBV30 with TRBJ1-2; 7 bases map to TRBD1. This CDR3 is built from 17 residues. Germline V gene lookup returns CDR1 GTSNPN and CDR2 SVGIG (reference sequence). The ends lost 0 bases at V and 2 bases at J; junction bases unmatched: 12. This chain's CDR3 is CAWSVQIPRTGNYGYTF. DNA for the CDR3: TGTGCCTGGAGTGTACAGATTCCTAGGACAGGAAACTATGGCTACACCTTC.

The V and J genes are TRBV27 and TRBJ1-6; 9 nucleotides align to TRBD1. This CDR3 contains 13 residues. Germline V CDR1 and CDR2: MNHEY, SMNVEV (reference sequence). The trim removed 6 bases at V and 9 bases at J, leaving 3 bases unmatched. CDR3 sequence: CASSRDRVSPLHF. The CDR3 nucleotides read TGTGCCAGCAGCCGGGACAGGGTTTCACCCCTCCACTTT.

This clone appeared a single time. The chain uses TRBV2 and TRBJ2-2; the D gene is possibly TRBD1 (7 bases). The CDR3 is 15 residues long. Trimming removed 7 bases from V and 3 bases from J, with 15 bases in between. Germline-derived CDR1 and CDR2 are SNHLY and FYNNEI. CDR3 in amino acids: CASTPGGLDTGELFF. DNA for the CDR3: TGTGCCAGCACGCCAGGGGGGCTGGACACCGGGGAGCTGTTTTTT.

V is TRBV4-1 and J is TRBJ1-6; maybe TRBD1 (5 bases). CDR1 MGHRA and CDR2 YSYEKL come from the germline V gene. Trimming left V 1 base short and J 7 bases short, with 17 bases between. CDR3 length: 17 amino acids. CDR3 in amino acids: CASSQVDLGLTNSPLHF. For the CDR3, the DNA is TGCGCCAGCAGCCAAGTTGACCTGGGACTCACAAATTCACCCCTCCACTTT.

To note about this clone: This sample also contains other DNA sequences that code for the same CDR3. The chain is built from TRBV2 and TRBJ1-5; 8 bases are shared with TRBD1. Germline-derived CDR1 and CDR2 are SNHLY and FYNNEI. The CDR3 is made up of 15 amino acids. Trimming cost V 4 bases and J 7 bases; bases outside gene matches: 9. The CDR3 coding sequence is TGTGCCAGCAGTGTGGACAGGGCGGTGGCCCAGCCCCAGCATTTT. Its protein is CASSVDRAVAQPQHF.

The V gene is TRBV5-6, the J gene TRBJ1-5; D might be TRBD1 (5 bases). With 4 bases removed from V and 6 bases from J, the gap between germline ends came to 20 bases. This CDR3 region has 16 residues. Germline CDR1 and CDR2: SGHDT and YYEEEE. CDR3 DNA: TGTGCCAGCAGCCTGAATGTGGGGGGAAAATCTCAGCCCCAGCATTTT. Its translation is CASSLNVGGKSQPQHF.

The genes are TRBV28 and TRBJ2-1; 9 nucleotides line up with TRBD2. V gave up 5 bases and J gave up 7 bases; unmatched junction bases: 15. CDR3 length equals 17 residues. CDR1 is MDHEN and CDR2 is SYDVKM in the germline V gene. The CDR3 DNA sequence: TGTGCCAGCAGTCTTCTGATGGGCGGGGGGGGTAGGAATGAGCAGTTCTTC. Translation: CASSLLMGGGGRNEQFF. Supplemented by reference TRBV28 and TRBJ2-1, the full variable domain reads DVKVTQSSRYLVKRTGEKVFLECVQDMDHENMFWYRQDPGLGLRLIYFSYDVKMKEKGDIPEGYSVSREKKERFSLILESASTNQTSMYLCASSLLMGGGGRNEQFFGPGTRLTVL.

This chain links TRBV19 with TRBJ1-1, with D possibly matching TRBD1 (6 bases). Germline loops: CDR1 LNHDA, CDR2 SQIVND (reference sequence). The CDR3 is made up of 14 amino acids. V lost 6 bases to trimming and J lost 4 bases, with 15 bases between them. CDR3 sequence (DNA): TGTGCCAGTAGGACCCGGGACACTACCACTGAAGCTTTCTTT. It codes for CASRTRDTTTEAFF.

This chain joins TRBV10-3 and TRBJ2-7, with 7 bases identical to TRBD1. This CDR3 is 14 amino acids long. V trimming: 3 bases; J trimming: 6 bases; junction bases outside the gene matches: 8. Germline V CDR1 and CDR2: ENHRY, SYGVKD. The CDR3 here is CAISDRQGISEQYF. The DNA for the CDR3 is TGTGCCATCAGTGATAGACAGGGAATTTCCGAGCAGTACTTC.

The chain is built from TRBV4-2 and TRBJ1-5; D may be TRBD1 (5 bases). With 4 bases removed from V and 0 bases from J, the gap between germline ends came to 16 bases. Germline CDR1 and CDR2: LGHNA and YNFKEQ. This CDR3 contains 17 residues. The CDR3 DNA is TGTGCCAGCAGCCTTAACCGGGGGGAGGGTAGCAATCAGCCCCAGCATTTT. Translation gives CASSLNRGEGSNQPQHF.

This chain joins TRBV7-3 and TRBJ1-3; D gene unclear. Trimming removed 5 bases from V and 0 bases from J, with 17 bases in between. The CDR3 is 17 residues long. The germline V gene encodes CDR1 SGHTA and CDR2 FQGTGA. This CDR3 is CASSLLGPGSSGNTIYF. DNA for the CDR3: TGTGCCAGCAGCCTCCTAGGTCCGGGAAGCTCTGGAAACACCATATATTTT.

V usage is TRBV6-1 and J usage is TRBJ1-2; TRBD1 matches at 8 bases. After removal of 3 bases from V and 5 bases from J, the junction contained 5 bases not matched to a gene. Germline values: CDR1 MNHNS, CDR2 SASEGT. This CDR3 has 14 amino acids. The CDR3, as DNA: TGTGCCAGCAGTGAGCCCCGACAGGGGTATGGCTACACCTTC. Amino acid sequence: CASSEPRQGYGYTF.

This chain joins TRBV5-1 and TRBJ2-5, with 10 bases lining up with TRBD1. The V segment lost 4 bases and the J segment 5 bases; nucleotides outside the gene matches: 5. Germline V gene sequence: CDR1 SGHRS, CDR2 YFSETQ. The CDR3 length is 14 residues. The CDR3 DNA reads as TGCGCCAGCAGCCCGACAGGGGGCAGTGAGACCCAGTACTTC. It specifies CASSPTGGSETQYF.

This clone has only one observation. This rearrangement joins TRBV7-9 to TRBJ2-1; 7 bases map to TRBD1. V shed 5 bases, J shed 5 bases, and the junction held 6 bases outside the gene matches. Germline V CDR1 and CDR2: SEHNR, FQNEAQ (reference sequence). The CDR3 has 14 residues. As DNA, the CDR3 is TGTGCCAGCAGCCTAGAGACAGGGAACAATGAGCAGTTCTTC. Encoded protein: CASSLETGNNEQFF.